Following are 32 T cell receptor beta chains from one sample sequenced in a study of T cells in Graves' hyperthyroidism and ophthalmopathy. The investigators amplified TCR beta CDR3 regions from RNA transcripts. A set of HTBI primers served as the primers for a first-round RT-PCR of the TCR CDR3. TCRdb processed the multiplex PCR reads anew with MiXCR; each CDR3 protein has one entry. This sample has more than 300,000 distinct CDR3 sequences, with 13% to 15% found just once. Sequences were obtained from blood. The receptors originated from a woman aged 25 to 39 with Graves' ophthalmopathy.

This clonotype was counted ten times or more. The chain combines TRBV30 with TRBJ2-7; D perhaps matches TRBD2 (6 bases). In germline, CDR1 is GTSNPN, CDR2 SVGIG (reference sequence). The CDR3 consists of 13 residues. The V end was cut by 8 bases, the J end by 5 bases, with 19 bases between. CDR3 bases: TGTGCCGGCCAACGGGGGACGGTAGACGAGCAGTACTTC. Amino acids: CAGQRGTVDEQYF.

This clonotype was observed at least ten times. This chain uses TRBV20-1 with TRBJ1-2; weak D call: TRBD1 (6 bases). Trimming stripped 3 bases from V and 4 bases from J, with 18 bases between. CDR1 and CDR2 from the germline V gene are DFQATT and SNEGSKA (reference sequence). The CDR3 contains 15 residues. CDR3 sequence (DNA): TGCAGTGCTAGGGACGGGCGGGGGGCTATCTATGGCTACACCTTC. Encoded protein: CSARDGRGAIYGYTF.

This clonotype appeared many times. The chain employs TRBV4-1 and TRBJ2-7, with D perhaps TRBD1 (6 bases). CDR1 MGHRA and CDR2 YSYEKL come from the germline V gene. V was pared by 4 bases and J by 0 bases, with 16 bases between. The length of the CDR3 is 16 residues. The CDR3 spells CASSPWGRKTSYEQYF. CDR3 nucleotides: TGCGCCAGCAGCCCCTGGGGGCGGAAAACCTCCTACGAGCAGTACTTC.

This clonotype appeared a few times. The chain couples TRBV28 to TRBJ1-6, with 7 nucleotides matching TRBD1. The junction had 9 bases not matched to a gene; V was cut back by 5 bases and J by 11 bases. Germline-derived CDR1 and CDR2 are MDHEN and SYDVKM. The length of the CDR3 is 14 residues. The CDR3 sequence: CASSPGWTGPPLHF. The CDR3 coding sequence is TGTGCCAGCAGTCCGGGATGGACAGGACCACCCCTCCACTTT. The whole variable domain, remainder taken from reference TRBV28 and TRBJ1-6, is DVKVTQSSRYLVKRTGEKVFLECVQDMDHENMFWYRQDPGLGLRLIYFSYDVKMKEKGDIPEGYSVSREKKERFSLILESASTNQTSMYLCASSPGWTGPPLHFGNGTRLTVT.

J is TRBJ2-1 and V is TRBV20-1; the D is unclear. The CDR3 is 14 amino acids. Trimming left V 6 bases short and J 0 bases short, with 12 bases between. The V gene's germline CDR1 is DFQATT and CDR2 SNEGSKA (reference sequence). Here the CDR3 reads CSAGGQSSYNEQFF. In nucleotides, the CDR3 is TGCAGTGCAGGCGGTCAGAGCTCCTACAATGAGCAGTTCTTC.

This clonotype was seen many times. The chain is built from TRBV3-1 and TRBJ1-6; the D gene is possibly TRBD1 (5 bases). Germline assignment: CDR1 LGHDT and CDR2 YNNKEL (reference sequence). Trimming left V 6 bases short and J 10 bases short, with 16 bases between. This CDR3 spans 14 amino acids. CDR3 sequence: CASRVSRGGSPLHF. CDR3 coding DNA: TGTGCCAGCAGAGTTTCCCGGGGGGGATCACCCCTCCACTTT.

This clonotype was detected ten times or more. The CDR3 sequence is CAWTPGNTIYF. The CDR3 region has the DNA TGTGCCTGGACTCCAGGAAACACCATATATTTT. V gene TRBV30 combines with J gene TRBJ1-3; D gene uncertain. This CDR3 spans 11 amino acids. Trimming left V 4 bases short and J 4 bases short, with 5 bases between. CDR1 GTSNPN and CDR2 SVGIG come from the germline V gene (reference sequence).

This clonotype was detected ten times or more. The CDR3 sequence is CASSELGWGGSGANVLTF. Here the CDR3 DNA reads TGTGCCAGCAGTGAACTCGGCTGGGGGGGCTCTGGGGCCAACGTCCTGACTTTC. This chain links TRBV27 with TRBJ2-6; 7 positions agree with TRBD2. Losses at the gene ends were 5 bases for V and 0 bases for J; bases not matched to a gene: 10. The germline V gene has CDR1 MNHEY and CDR2 SMNVEV (reference sequence). The CDR3 is made up of 18 amino acids.

CDR3 amino acids: CASRRAGGETQYF. As DNA, the CDR3 is TGTGCCAGCAGGAGAGCGGGGGGGGAGACCCAGTACTTC. This sequence joins TRBV6-1 and TRBJ2-5; TRBD2 matches at 10 bases. There are 13 residues in the CDR3. Germline V gene sequence: CDR1 MNHNS, CDR2 SASEGT. Losses at the gene ends were 6 bases for V and 5 bases for J; bases not matched to a gene: 3.

This clonotype was counted many times. The chain couples TRBV20-1 to TRBJ1-6, with 8 bases lining up with TRBD1. CDR1 and CDR2 from the germline V gene are DFQATT and SNEGSKA (reference sequence). The V and J ends lost 3 bases and 8 bases, in that order; junction bases with no gene match: 3. The CDR3 runs to 13 residues. The CDR3 sequence is CSARMTGDSPLHF. As DNA, the CDR3 is TGCAGTGCTAGGATGACAGGGGATTCACCCCTCCACTTT.

This clonotype was recorded many times. The chain uses TRBV28 and TRBJ2-7; TRBD2 is a possible D gene (6 bases). This CDR3 comprises 15 residues. Germline CDR1 MDHEN, CDR2 SYDVKM. V shed 9 bases and J shed 6 bases, with 24 bases lying between them. The DNA of the CDR3 is TGTGCCAGTGTTGTCGGCGGGGACTGGGGTGGCGAGCAGTACTTC. Its translation is CASVVGGDWGGEQYF.

Turning to this clonotype: A read error may explain this, as a much larger clone is one base away. The rearrangement links TRBV12-3 or TRBV12-4 to TRBJ2-7; the D gene is possibly TRBD2 (5 bases). The CDR3 covers 14 residues. With 6 bases removed from V and 6 bases from J, the gap between germline ends came to 18 bases. The CDR3 is CASSIRDPSFEQYF. DNA for the CDR3: TGTGCCAGCAGCATACGGGATCCATCTTTCGAGCAGTACTTC.

This clonotype appeared many times. V and J are TRBV24-1 and TRBJ1-5; D not certain. Germline V CDR1 and CDR2: KGHDR, SFDVKD. V lost 4 bases and J lost 0, with 9 bases in between. This CDR3 region has 15 residues. The CDR3 DNA reads TGTGCCACCAGTGACAACGGTTATAGCAATCAGCCCCAGCATTTT. Protein product: CATSDNGYSNQPQHF.

This clonotype was seen repeatedly, ten times or more. This chain connects TRBV5-5 to TRBJ1-3; tentative D call: TRBD1 (6 bases). The CDR3 covers 14 residues. V was cut by 4 bases and J by 7 bases, with 15 bases left in between. CDR1 and CDR2 from the germline V gene are SGHKS and YYEKEE (reference sequence). The CDR3 DNA sequence: TGTGCCAGCAGCACGGACAGCCTTGCGAACACCATATATTTT. Protein product: CASSTDSLANTIYF.

This clonotype occurred many times. The rearrangement links TRBV28 to TRBJ2-3; 10 bases line up with TRBD2. The CDR3 totals 14 residues. V dropped 10 bases and J dropped 5; count of bases not matched to a gene: 9. The germline V gene has CDR1 MDHEN and CDR2 SYDVKM. The DNA for the CDR3 is TGTGCCATCGACAGCGGGGGGGGTGAAGATACGCAGTATTTT. Residues: CAIDSGGGEDTQYF.

Many counts were recorded for this clonotype. This sequence joins TRBV6-2 or TRBV6-3 and TRBJ2-2, with D uncertain. Germline CDR1 reads MNHEY; CDR2 reads SVGEGT. The V and J ends lost 2 bases and 1 base respectively, with 8 bases between them. This CDR3 region has 15 residues. The CDR3 here is CASSYGPGNTGELFF. CDR3 DNA sequence: TGTGCCAGCAGTTACGGCCCGGGGAACACCGGGGAGCTGTTTTTT.

This clonotype came up many times. V and J are TRBV20-1 and TRBJ1-5; no clear D gene. The V gene lost 3 bases and the J gene lost 5 bases, with 5 bases spanning the gap. CDR3 length: 11 amino acids. The V gene's germline CDR1 is DFQATT and CDR2 SNEGSKA (reference sequence). For the CDR3, the DNA is TGCAGTGCTAGCGCGGATCAGCCCCAGCATTTT. This codes for CSASADQPQHF.

This clonotype came up many times. One junction end does not reproduce the germline sequence, and a read error may be involved. V gene TRBV20-1 combines with J gene TRBJ2-7; D possibly corresponds to TRBD1 (6 bases). This CDR3 region has 14 residues. CDR1 and CDR2 (germline): DFQATT, SNEGSKA (reference sequence). The CDR3 here is CSARALQGSFEQYF. The DNA for the CDR3 is TGCAGTGCTAGAGCTTTACAGGGTTCCTTCGAGCAGTACTTC.

This clonotype was detected a few times. The gene calls are TRBV5-4 and TRBJ2-2, with D unclear. The ends were cut back, 0 bases at V and 0 bases at J, with 6 bases in the middle. Germline CDR1 is SGHNT and CDR2 is YYREEE (reference sequence). CDR3 length equals 15 residues. This CDR3 is CASSLEAANTGELFF. The CDR3 region has the DNA TGTGCCAGCAGCTTGGAGGCGGCGAACACCGGGGAGCTGTTTTTT.

This clonotype was seen ten or more times. V gene TRBV11-3 combines with J gene TRBJ2-2; 11 bases fit TRBD1. CDR3 length: 15 amino acids. The junction had 3 bases not matched to a gene; V was cut back by 4 bases and J by 5 bases. Germline CDR1 reads SGHNT; CDR2 reads YENEEA. The CDR3 region is CASSSGQGATGELFF. The CDR3 DNA sequence: TGTGCCAGCAGCTCCGGACAGGGGGCTACCGGGGAGCTGTTTTTT.

This clonotype has just a few counts. The gene calls are TRBV14 and TRBJ2-3; D is ambiguous. The V end was cut by 0 bases, the J end by 4 bases, with 14 bases between. Germline CDR1 reads SGHDN; CDR2 reads FVKESK. CDR3 length: 16 amino acids. The CDR3: CASSQETKGFPDTQYF. The DNA of the CDR3 is TGTGCCAGCAGCCAAGAGACCAAAGGCTTCCCAGATACGCAGTATTTT.

This clonotype has a count of ten or more. The gene calls are TRBV6-1 and TRBJ1-5, with TRBD1 as a possible D gene (6 bases). CDR1 and CDR2 from the germline V gene are MNHNS and SASEGT. The CDR3 has 14 amino acids. V was clipped by 7 bases and J by 6 bases, with 16 bases between them. CDR3 sequence (DNA): TGTGCCAGCACAGGGCTCAGGGGAGGTCAGCCCCAGCATTTT. Translation: CASTGLRGGQPQHF.

As to this clonotype: This sequence may be a read error, since a much larger clone differs from it by one base. As the CDR3 is not closed by the conserved phenylalanine or tryptophan, this likely results from a read error. The rearrangement links TRBV19 to TRBJ1-1, with no clear D. V was trimmed by 3 bases and J by 5 bases, leaving 7 bases between them. The CDR3 runs to 12 residues. Germline-derived CDR1 and CDR2 are LNHDA and SQIVND (reference sequence). The CDR3 DNA reads as TGTGCCAGTAGTATGGGGTGGACTGAAGCTTTCCTT. Translation: CASSMGWTEAFL.

This clonotype has at least ten counts. The chain combines TRBV24-1 with TRBJ2-2, with TRBD2 identical over 15 bases. J lost 4 bases, V lost 4 bases, and 9 bases had no gene match. Germline values: CDR1 KGHDR, CDR2 SFDVKD. CDR3 size: 19 residues. CDR3 amino acids: CATSDPRTSGGVVTGELFF. For the CDR3, the DNA is TGTGCCACCAGTGACCCCCGGACTAGCGGGGGGGTTGTCACCGGGGAGCTGTTTTTT.

This sequence joins TRBV28 and TRBJ2-3, with D possibly TRBD2 on 5 matching bases. V was cut by 5 bases and J by 2 bases, with 23 bases left in between. This CDR3 contains 18 residues. Germline V gene lookup returns CDR1 MDHEN and CDR2 SYDVKM. CDR3 amino acids: CASSRRSPSGYLTDTQYF. The CDR3 nucleotides are TGTGCCAGCAGTCGACGGTCCCCCAGCGGTTACCTCACAGATACGCAGTATTTT.

This clonotype was picked up a small number of times. This sequence joins TRBV9 and TRBJ2-2; D not certain. Germline V gene lookup returns CDR1 SGDLS and CDR2 YYNGEE. The V gene lost 6 bases and the J gene lost 4 bases, with 7 bases spanning the gap. This CDR3 comprises 12 residues. This chain's CDR3 is CASNRGTGELFF. CDR3 in DNA: TGTGCCAGCAACAGAGGCACCGGGGAGCTGTTTTTT.

With regard to this clonotype: This likely comes from a read error, as the CDR3 has no conserved phenylalanine or tryptophan at its end. For the CDR3, the DNA is TGTGCCAGCAGTTACGCATTAGCCCGGGATACGCAGTATTCT. Protein: CASSYALARDTQYS. The chain joins TRBV6-5 to TRBJ2-3; D is ambiguous. This CDR3 has 14 amino acids. Between the trimmed V and J ends, which lost 2 bases and 6 bases, there was a span of 12 bases. Looked up from germline, CDR1 is MNHEY and CDR2 is SVGAGI.

Many counts were recorded for this clonotype. This sequence joins TRBV12-3 or TRBV12-4 and TRBJ2-3; possible D gene TRBD1, 6 bases. Trimming cost V 3 bases and J 2 bases, with 9 bases left between them. The CDR3 totals 14 residues. CDR3 in amino acids: CASSFRDNTDTQYF. The CDR3 region has the DNA TGTGCCAGCAGTTTTCGGGACAACACAGATACGCAGTATTTT.

The gene calls are TRBV7-9 and TRBJ2-4; 10 nucleotides match TRBD1. The germline V gene encodes CDR1 SEHNR and CDR2 FQNEAQ (reference sequence). The CDR3 contains 18 residues. V dropped 5 bases and J dropped 6; count of bases not matched to a gene: 16. CDR3 in DNA: TGTGCCAGCAGCCCCGGGACAGGGGTTTTGGTTGTTGGAAACATTCAGTACTTC. Translating it yields CASSPGTGVLVVGNIQYF.

This clonotype was recorded many times. V and J are TRBV20-1 and TRBJ1-1, with D unresolved. CDR1 is DFQATT, CDR2 SNEGSKA, per germline (reference sequence). The CDR3 has 15 amino acids. The V end was cut by 4 bases, the J end by 0 bases, with 15 bases between. CDR3: CSANQVPPLNTEAFF. The CDR3 DNA sequence: TGCAGTGCTAATCAGGTCCCCCCCTTGAACACTGAAGCTTTCTTT.

The J gene is TRBJ1-2, the V gene TRBV6-1; the D gene is possibly TRBD1 (5 bases). Between the trimmed V and J ends, which lost 5 bases and 1 base, there was a span of 14 bases. This CDR3 is built from 15 residues. Germline values: CDR1 MNHNS, CDR2 SASEGT. The DNA for the CDR3 is TGTGCCAGCAGTTATCGCCAGCAGGGTAACTATGGCTACACCTTC. This codes for CASSYRQQGNYGYTF.

Worth noting for this clonotype: This may be a read error: a much more frequent sequence differs by one nucleotide. Since the CDR3 does not end with the conserved phenylalanine or tryptophan, this likely comes from a read error. The rearrangement joins TRBV29-1 to TRBJ2-3, with TRBD2 identical over 8 bases. Germline CDR1 is SQVTM and CDR2 is ANQGSEA. V lost 4 bases, J lost 2 bases, and 8 bases stayed unmatched. This CDR3 spans 15 amino acids. The CDR3 protein is CSVAGNSGVTDTQYS. As DNA, the CDR3 is TGCAGCGTTGCCGGAAATAGCGGGGTCACAGATACGCAGTATTCT.